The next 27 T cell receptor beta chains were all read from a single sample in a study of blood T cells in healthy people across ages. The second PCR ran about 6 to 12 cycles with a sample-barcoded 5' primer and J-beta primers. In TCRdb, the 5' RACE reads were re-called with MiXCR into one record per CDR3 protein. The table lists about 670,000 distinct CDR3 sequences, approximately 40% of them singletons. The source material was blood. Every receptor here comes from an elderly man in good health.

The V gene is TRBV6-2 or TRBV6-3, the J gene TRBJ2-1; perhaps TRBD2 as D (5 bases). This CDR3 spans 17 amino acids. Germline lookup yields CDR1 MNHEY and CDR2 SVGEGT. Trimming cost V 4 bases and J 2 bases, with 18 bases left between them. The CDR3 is CASSFYRLSGTYNEQFF. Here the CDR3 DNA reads TGTGCCAGCAGTTTCTACCGATTGAGCGGCACCTACAATGAGCAGTTCTTC.

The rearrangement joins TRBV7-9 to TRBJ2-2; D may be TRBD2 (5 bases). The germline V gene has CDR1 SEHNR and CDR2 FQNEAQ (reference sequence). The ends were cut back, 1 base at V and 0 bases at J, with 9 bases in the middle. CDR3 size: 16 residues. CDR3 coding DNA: TGTGCCAGCAGCTTAGGGGGAGCCCCGAACACCGGGGAGCTGTTTTTT. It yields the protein CASSLGGAPNTGELFF.

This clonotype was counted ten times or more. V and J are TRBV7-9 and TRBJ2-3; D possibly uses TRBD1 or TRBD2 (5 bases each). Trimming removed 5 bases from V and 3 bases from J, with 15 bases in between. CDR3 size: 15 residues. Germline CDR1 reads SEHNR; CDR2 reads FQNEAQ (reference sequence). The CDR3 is CASSPRGTQTDTQYF. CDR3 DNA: TGTGCCAGCAGCCCACGGGGCACTCAGACAGATACGCAGTATTTT.

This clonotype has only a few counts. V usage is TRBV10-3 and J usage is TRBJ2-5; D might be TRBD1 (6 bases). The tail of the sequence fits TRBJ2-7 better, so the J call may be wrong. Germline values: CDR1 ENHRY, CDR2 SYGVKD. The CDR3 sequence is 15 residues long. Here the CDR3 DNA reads TGTGCCATCAGTGATTCGGCAGGGGTTTTCTACGAGCAGTACTTC. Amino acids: CAISDSAGVFYEQYF.

The CDR3, as DNA: TGCAGTATCGGGGGAAGCACAAATTCACCCCTCCACTTT. Translation gives CSIGGSTNSPLHF. The gene calls are TRBV20-1 and TRBJ1-6, with D perhaps matching TRBD1 (5 bases). V lost 8 bases to trimming and J lost 7 bases, with 15 bases between them. Per the germline V gene, CDR1 is DFQATT and CDR2 is SNEGSKA (reference sequence). The CDR3 spans 13 residues.

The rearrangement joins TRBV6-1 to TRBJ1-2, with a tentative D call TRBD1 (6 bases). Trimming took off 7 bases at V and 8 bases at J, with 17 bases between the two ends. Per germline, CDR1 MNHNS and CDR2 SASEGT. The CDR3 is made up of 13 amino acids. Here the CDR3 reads CASTEVEGGGYTF. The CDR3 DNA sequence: TGTGCCAGCACCGAAGTGGAGGGGGGGGGCTACACCTTC.

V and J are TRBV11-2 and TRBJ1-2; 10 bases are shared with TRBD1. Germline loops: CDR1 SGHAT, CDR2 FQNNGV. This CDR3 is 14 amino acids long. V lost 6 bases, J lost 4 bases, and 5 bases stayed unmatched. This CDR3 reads CASRTTGGIYGYTF. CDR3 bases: TGTGCCAGCAGAACGACAGGGGGCATCTATGGCTACACCTTC.

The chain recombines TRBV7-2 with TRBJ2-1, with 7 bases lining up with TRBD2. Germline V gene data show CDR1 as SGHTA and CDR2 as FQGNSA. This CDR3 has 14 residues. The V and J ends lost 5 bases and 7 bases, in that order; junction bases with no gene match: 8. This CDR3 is CASSIQRGANEQFF. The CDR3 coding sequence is TGTGCCAGCAGCATTCAGCGGGGAGCGAATGAGCAGTTCTTC.

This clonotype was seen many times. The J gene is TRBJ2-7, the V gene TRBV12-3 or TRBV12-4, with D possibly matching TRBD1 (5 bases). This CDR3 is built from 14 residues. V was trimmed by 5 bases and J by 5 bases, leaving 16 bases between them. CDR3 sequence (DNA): TGTGCCAGCAGTGGTGCAGGGATATTCAACGAGCAGTACTTC. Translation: CASSGAGIFNEQYF.

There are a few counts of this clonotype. The chain's CDR3 is CASSQGRDSTDTQYF. The CDR3 bases are TGCGCCAGCAGCCAAGGGCGGGACAGCACAGATACGCAGTATTTT. This chain joins TRBV4-3 and TRBJ2-3, with a weak D call TRBD2 (6 bases). CDR3 length: 15 amino acids. Per the germline V gene, CDR1 is LGHNA and CDR2 is YSLEER. Trimming left V 1 base short and J 0 bases short, with 8 bases between.

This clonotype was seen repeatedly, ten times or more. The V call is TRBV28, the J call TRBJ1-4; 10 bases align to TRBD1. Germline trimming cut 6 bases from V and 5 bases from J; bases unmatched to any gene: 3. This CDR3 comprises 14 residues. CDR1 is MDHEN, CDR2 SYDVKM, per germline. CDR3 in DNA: TGTGCCAGCAGCCAGACAGGGGGCAATGAAAAACTGTTTTTT. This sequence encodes CASSQTGGNEKLFF.

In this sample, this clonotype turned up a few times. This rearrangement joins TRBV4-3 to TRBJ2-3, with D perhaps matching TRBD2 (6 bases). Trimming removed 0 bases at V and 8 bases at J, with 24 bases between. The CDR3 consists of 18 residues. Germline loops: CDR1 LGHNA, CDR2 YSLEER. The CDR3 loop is CASSQEQPGPPGVGTQYF. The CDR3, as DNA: TGCGCCAGCAGCCAAGAACAGCCCGGGCCCCCGGGAGTGGGTACGCAGTATTTT.

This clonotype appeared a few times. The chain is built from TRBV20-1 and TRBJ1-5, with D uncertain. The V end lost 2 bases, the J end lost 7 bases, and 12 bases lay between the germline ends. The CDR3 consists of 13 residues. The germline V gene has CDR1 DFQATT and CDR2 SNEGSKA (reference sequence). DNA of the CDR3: TGCAGTGCTAGAAGGCAGGAATCGCAGCCCCAGCATTTT. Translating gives CSARRQESQPQHF.

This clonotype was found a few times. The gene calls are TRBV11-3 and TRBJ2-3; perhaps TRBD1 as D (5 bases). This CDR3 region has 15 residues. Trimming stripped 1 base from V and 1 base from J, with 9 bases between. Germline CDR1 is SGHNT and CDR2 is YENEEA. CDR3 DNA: TGTGCCAGCAGCTTAGGTTCCAGGGGCACAGATACGCAGTATTTT. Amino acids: CASSLGSRGTDTQYF.

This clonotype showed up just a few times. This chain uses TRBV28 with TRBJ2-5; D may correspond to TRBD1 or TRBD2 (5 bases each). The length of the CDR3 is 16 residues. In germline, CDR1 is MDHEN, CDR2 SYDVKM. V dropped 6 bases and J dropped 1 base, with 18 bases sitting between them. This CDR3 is CASRKSGRGFQETQYF. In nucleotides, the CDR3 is TGTGCCAGCAGAAAGAGCGGAAGGGGTTTCCAAGAGACCCAGTACTTC.

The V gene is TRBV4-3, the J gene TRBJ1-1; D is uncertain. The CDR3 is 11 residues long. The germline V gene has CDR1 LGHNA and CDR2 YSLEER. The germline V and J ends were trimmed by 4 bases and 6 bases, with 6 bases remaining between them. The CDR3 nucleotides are TGCGCCAGCAGCCGGGGTCCTGAAGCTTTCTTT. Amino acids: CASSRGPEAFF.

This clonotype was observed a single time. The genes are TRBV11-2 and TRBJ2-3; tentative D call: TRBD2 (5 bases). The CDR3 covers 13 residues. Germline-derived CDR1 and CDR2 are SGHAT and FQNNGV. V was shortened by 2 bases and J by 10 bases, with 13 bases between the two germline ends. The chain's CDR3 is CASSLSGGPPQYF. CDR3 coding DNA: TGTGCCAGCAGCTTAAGCGGAGGCCCACCGCAGTATTTT.

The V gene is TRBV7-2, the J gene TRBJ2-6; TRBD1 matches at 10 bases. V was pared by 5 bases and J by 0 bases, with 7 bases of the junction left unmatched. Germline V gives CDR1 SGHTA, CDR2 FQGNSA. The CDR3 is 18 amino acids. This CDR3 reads CASSRDRGFFSGANVLTF. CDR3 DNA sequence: TGTGCCAGCAGCCGGGACAGGGGTTTTTTCTCTGGGGCCAACGTCCTGACTTTC.

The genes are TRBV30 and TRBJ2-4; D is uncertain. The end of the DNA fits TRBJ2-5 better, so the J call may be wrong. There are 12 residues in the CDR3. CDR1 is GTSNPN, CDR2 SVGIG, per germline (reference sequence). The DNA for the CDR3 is TGTGCCTGGAGTGAGTCGAGGGAGACCCAGTACTTC. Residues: CAWSESRETQYF.

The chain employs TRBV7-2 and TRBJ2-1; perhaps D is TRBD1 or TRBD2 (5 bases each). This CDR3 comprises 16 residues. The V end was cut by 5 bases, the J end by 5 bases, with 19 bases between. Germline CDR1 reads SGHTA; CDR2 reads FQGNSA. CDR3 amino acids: CASSKTGPPSNNEQFF. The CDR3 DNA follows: TGTGCCAGCAGCAAAACGGGACCCCCGTCAAACAATGAGCAGTTCTTC.

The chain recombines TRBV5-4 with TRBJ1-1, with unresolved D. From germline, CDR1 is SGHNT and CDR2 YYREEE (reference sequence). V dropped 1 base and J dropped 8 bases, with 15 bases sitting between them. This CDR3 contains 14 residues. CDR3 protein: CASSLPDRSREAFF. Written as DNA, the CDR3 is TGTGCCAGCAGCTTGCCAGATCGATCACGCGAAGCTTTCTTT.

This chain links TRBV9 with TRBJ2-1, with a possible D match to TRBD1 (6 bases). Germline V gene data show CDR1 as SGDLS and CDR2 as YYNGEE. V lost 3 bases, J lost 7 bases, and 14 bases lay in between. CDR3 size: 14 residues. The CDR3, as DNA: TGTGCCAGCAGCGCTAGGGCAGGGGTTAATGAGCAGTTCTTC. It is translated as CASSARAGVNEQFF.

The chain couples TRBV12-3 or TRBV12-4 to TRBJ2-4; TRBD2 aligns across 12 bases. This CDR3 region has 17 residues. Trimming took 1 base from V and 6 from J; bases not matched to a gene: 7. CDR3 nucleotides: TGTGCCAGCAGTTTAGGGACTAGCGGGATTGGTGGAAACATTCAGTACTTC. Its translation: CASSLGTSGIGGNIQYF.

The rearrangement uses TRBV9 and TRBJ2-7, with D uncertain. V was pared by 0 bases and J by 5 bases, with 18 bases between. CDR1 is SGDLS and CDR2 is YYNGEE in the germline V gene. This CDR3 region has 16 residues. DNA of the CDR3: TGTGCCAGCAGCGTAGGGAGAAGTGTGGGGTGGGACGAGCAGTACTTC. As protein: CASSVGRSVGWDEQYF. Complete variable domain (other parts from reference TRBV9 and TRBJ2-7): DSGVTQTPKHLITATGQRVTLRCSPRSGDLSVYWYQQSLDQGLQFLIQYYNGEERAKGNILERFSAQQFPDLHSELNLSSLELGDSALYFCASSVGRSVGWDEQYFGPGTRLTVT.

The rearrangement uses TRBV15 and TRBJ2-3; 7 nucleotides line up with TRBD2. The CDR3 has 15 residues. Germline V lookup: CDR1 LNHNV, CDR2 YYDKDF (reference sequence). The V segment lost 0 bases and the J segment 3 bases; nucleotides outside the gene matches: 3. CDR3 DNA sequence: TGTGCCACCAGCAGAGAGGGGCGGGAGACAGATACGCAGTATTTT. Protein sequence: CATSREGRETDTQYF.

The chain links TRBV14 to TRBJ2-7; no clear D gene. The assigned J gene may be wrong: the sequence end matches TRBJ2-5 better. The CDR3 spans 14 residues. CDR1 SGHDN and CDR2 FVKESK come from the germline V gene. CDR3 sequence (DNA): TGTGCCAGCAGCCGCCAGGATGTCCAAGAGACCCAGTACTTC. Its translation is CASSRQDVQETQYF.

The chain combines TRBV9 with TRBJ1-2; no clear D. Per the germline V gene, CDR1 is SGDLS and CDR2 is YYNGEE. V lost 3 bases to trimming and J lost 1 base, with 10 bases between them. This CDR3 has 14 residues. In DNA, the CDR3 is TGTGCCAGCAGCGGGTGGCAGAATAACTATGGCTACACCTTC. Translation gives CASSGWQNNYGYTF.